This entry lists 5 T cell receptor beta chains sequenced from one sample in a study of blood T cell repertoires in COVID-19. Here immunoSEQ multiplex PCR was the method, and the copy in TCRdb shows in-frame clones only, minus some. This table has 100,000 to 150,000 clones, about nine tenths appearing once. Sequences were obtained from peripheral blood. The receptors here all came from a human donor in a cohort sampled during active COVID-19.

V and J are TRBV2 and TRBJ2-3; 11 bases agree with TRBD2. This CDR3 has 13 residues. V trimming: 6 bases; J trimming: 4 bases; junction bases outside the gene matches: 0. Germline-derived CDR1 and CDR2 are SNHLY and FYNNEI. CDR3 residues: CASRTSGADTQYF. CDR3 coding DNA: TGTGCCAGCAGGACTAGCGGGGCAGATACGCAGTATTTT.

The chain uses TRBV19 and TRBJ2-5; 10 bases agree with TRBD2. The CDR3 loop spans 16 amino acids. Per germline, CDR1 LNHDA and CDR2 SQIVND (reference sequence). V lost 6 bases, J lost 4 bases, and 11 bases stayed unmatched. The CDR3 region is CASSPGSGGNGETQYF. The CDR3 DNA reads as TGTGCCAGTAGCCCGGGTAGCGGGGGGAACGGAGAGACCCAGTACTTC.

The chain uses TRBV18 and TRBJ1-2; TRBD1 agrees at 8 bases. The CDR3 covers 14 residues. CDR1 KGHSH and CDR2 LQKENI come from the germline V gene. V shed 3 bases, J shed 8 bases, and the junction held 8 bases outside the gene matches. In nucleotides, the CDR3 is TGTGCCAGCTCACCCCTAGACAGGGGTGAAGGCTACACCTTC. Translation: CASSPLDRGEGYTF.

The chain has TRBV7-9 and TRBJ2-5; TRBD1 aligns across 9 bases. Germline V CDR1 and CDR2: SEHNR, FQNEAQ (reference sequence). The CDR3 length is 14 residues. V was pared by 5 bases and J by 4 bases, with 5 bases of the junction left unmatched. The CDR3 protein is CASSQGTGLETQYF. As DNA, the CDR3 is TGTGCCAGCAGCCAAGGGACAGGGTTAGAGACCCAGTACTTC.

The chain recombines TRBV7-2 with TRBJ1-1, with no clear D. V lost 2 bases and J lost 7, with 11 bases in between. Germline V CDR1 and CDR2: SGHTA, FQGNSA. The CDR3 contains 13 residues. The CDR3 sequence is CASSLQAYGEAFF. The CDR3 nucleotides read TGTGCCAGCAGCTTACAAGCGTATGGTGAAGCTTTCTTT.